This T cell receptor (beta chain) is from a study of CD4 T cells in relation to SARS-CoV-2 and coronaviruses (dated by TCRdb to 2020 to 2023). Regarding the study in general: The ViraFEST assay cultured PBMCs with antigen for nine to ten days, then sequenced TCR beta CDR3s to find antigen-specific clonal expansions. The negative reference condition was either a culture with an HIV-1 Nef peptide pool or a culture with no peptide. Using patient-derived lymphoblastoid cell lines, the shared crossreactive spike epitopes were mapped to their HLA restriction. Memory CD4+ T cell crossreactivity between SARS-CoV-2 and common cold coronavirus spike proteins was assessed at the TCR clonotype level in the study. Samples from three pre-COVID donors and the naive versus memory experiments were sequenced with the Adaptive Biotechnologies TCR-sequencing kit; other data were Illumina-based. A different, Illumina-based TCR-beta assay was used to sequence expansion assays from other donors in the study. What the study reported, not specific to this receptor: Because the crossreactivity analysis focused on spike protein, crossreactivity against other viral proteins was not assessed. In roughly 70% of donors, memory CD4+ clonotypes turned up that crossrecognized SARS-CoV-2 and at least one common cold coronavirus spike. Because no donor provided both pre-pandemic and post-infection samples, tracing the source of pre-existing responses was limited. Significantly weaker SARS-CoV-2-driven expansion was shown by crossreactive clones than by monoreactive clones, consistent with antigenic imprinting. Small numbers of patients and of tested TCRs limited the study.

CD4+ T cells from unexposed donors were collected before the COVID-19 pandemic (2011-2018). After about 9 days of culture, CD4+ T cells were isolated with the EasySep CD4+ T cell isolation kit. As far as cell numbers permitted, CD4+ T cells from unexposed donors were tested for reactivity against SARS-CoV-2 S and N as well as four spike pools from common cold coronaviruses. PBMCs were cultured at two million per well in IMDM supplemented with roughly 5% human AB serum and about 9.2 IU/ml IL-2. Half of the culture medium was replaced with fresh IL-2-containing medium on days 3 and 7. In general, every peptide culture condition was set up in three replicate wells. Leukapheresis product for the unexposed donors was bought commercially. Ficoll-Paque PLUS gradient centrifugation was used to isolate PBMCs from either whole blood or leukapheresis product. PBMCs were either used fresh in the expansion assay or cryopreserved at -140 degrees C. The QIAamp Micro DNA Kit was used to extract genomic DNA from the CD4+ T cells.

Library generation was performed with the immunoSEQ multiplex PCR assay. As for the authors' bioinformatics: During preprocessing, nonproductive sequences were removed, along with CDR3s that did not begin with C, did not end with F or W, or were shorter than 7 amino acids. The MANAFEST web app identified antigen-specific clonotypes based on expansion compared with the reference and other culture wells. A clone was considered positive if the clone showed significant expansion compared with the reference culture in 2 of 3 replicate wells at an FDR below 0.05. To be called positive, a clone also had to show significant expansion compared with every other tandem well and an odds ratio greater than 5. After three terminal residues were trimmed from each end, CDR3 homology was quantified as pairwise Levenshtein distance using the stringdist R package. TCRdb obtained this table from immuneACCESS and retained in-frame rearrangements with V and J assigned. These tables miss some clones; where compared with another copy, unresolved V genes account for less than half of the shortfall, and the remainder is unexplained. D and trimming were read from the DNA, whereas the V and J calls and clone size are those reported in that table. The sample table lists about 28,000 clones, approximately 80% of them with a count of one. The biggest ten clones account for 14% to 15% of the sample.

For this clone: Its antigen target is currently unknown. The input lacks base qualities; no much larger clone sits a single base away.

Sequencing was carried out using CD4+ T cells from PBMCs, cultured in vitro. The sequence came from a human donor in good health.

Here the CDR3 is given as CASSNRDRNSPLHF. The base sequence is TGTGCCAGCAGCAACCGGGACAGAAATTCACCCCTCCACTTT. The sequence links TRBV21-1 to TRBJ1-6; no check of the table's D call, TRBD1, against the DNA was made. TRBV21-1 is designated a pseudogene. The cysteine opens and the phenylalanine closes a CDR3 of 14 amino acids. The kept DNA is CDR3 alone, 42 bases in frame from the first base.